One and the same sample provided the 6 T cell receptor beta chains below, sequenced in a study of cytomegalovirus exposure and HLA in healthy donors. The PCR employed 60 Vbeta primers together with 13 Jbeta primers. TCRdb's table, derived via immunoSEQ multiplex PCR, lists solely in-frame clones and lacks some. The table has 140,000 to 150,000 clones, roughly 80% seen once. Source material: PBMCs. All receptors derive from a man aged 40-50 years in good health and CMV-seropositive.

This clone was found many times. The chain uses TRBV5-6 and TRBJ2-1, with TRBD2 identical over 10 bases. The V gene's germline CDR1 is SGHDT and CDR2 YYEEEE. CDR3 length: 17 amino acids. After removal of 4 bases from V and 4 bases from J, the junction contained 11 bases not matched to a gene. The CDR3 bases are TGTGCCAGCAGCAGATCTAGCGGGGGCACTCAATACAATGAGCAGTTCTTC. As protein: CASSRSSGGTQYNEQFF.

This chain uses TRBV6-5 with TRBJ1-6; 8 bases are shared with TRBD1. The germline V gene has CDR1 MNHEY and CDR2 SVGAGI. The CDR3 has 13 amino acids. Trimming took 7 bases from V and 7 from J; bases not matched to a gene: 3. CDR3 protein: CASKRTGNSPLHF. In DNA, the CDR3 is TGTGCCAGCAAGAGGACAGGGAATTCACCCCTCCACTTT.

The rearrangement joins TRBV28 to TRBJ1-5, with unresolved D. The CDR3 sequence is 14 residues long. In germline, CDR1 is MDHEN, CDR2 SYDVKM. The germline V and J ends were trimmed by 5 bases and 3 bases, with 11 bases remaining between them. This chain's CDR3 is CASSKKRLNQPQHF. CDR3 sequence (DNA): TGTGCCAGCAGTAAAAAGCGTCTCAATCAGCCCCAGCATTTT.

This clone was picked up a small number of times. V and J are TRBV2 and TRBJ2-1; a weak D match, TRBD1 (6 bases). CDR1 is SNHLY and CDR2 is FYNNEI in the germline V gene. This CDR3 is 15 amino acids long. The V gene lost 0 bases and the J gene lost 5 bases, with 11 bases spanning the gap. In DNA form, the CDR3 reads TGTGCCAGCAGTGAAGCGTTGGACAGAAACAATGAGCAGTTCTTC. This translates into CASSEALDRNNEQFF.

This chain uses TRBV7-9 with TRBJ2-2; D is ambiguous. The germline V gene encodes CDR1 SEHNR and CDR2 FQNEAQ (reference sequence). Deletions cut 1 base from V and 4 bases from J, with 7 bases between. This CDR3 region has 14 residues. CDR3 sequence reads: CASSLGAFTGELFF. For the CDR3, the DNA is TGTGCCAGCAGCTTAGGAGCGTTCACCGGGGAGCTGTTTTTT. Variable domain in full (rest from reference TRBV7-9 and TRBJ2-2): DTGVSQNPRHKITKRGQNVTFRCDPISEHNRLYWYRQTLGQGPEFLTYFQNEAQLEKSRLLSDRFSAERPKGSFSTLEIQRTEQGDSAMYLCASSLGAFTGELFFGEGSRLTVL.

The V and J genes are TRBV6-1 and TRBJ1-2, with D unresolved. V dropped 0 bases and J dropped 3 bases, with 5 bases sitting between them. This CDR3 is 13 amino acids long. Germline CDR1 MNHNS, CDR2 SASEGT. Here the CDR3 reads CASSEASYYGYTF. Here the CDR3 DNA reads TGTGCCAGCAGTGAAGCTTCCTACTATGGCTACACCTTC.